This T cell receptor (beta chain) was sequenced during a study of radiotherapy plus CTLA-4 blockade in lung cancer. Points on this clone: Its target is not known.

Using immunoSEQ multiplex PCR, the repertoire was profiled, and TCRdb retains in-frame clones only, with some absent. The table lists roughly 90,000 clones, around 72% of them singletons. CDR1 and CDR2 (germline): LGHNA, YSLEER. Unmatched junction bases numbered 6, after V lost 4 bases and J lost 6 bases. CDR3 size: 13 residues. Findings of the study overall: After radiotherapy and ipilimumab, tumor-derived clones expanded in peripheral blood. Early clone dynamics of blood T cells, plus interferon-beta, reportedly predicted response best.

The sample here was peripheral blood, taken from a patient treated with radiotherapy plus ipilimumab. The sequence was collected from a human donor with non-small cell lung cancer that progressed on radiotherapy plus ipilimumab. V is TRBV4-3 and J is TRBJ2-7; 7 positions match TRBD1. In nucleotides, the CDR3 is TGCGCCAGCAGCCCCGACAGGGAAGGCGAGCAGTACTTC. Its translation: CASSPDREGEQYF.